One sample yielded the 4 T cell receptor beta chains listed below, sequenced in a study of cytomegalovirus exposure and HLA in healthy donors. The PCR employed 60 Vbeta primers together with 13 Jbeta primers. Profiling relied on immunoSEQ multiplex PCR, and the TCRdb table lists in-frame clones only, not all of them. The table has some 270,000 clones, about four fifths seen once. The sequencing input was PBMCs. All receptors come from a girl aged 2-10 years in good health and CMV-seronegative.

The V and J genes are TRBV18 and TRBJ2-2; 9 bases match TRBD1. CDR3 length equals 15 residues. Per germline, CDR1 KGHSH and CDR2 LQKENI. The V gene end was trimmed by 4 bases and the J gene end by 4 bases; junction bases not matched to a gene: 4. CDR3 sequence: CASSLGTGFTGELFF. The CDR3 DNA is TGTGCCAGCTCACTCGGGACAGGGTTCACCGGGGAGCTGTTTTTT.

The gene calls are TRBV15 and TRBJ2-5, with 7 bases aligning to TRBD2. Germline V CDR1 and CDR2: LNHNV, YYDKDF (reference sequence). This CDR3 is 16 amino acids long. Germline trimming cut 0 bases from V and 4 bases from J; bases unmatched to any gene: 8. The CDR3: CATSRDLGWGGETQYF. CDR3 sequence (DNA): TGTGCCACCAGCAGAGATCTGGGGTGGGGGGGAGAGACCCAGTACTTC. The full variable domain, its missing parts supplied by reference TRBV15 and TRBJ2-5, is DAMVIQNPRYQVTQFGKPVTLSCSQTLNHNVMYWYQQKSSQAPKLLFHYYDKDFNNEADTPDNFQSRRPNTSFCFLDIRSPGLGDTAMYLCATSRDLGWGGETQYFGPGTRLLVL.

The chain combines TRBV29-1 with TRBJ2-6, with a weak D call TRBD2 (6 bases). V was pared by 6 bases and J by 4 bases, with 13 bases between. The CDR3 runs 14 residues. Looked up from germline, CDR1 is SQVTM and CDR2 is ANQGSEA. The CDR3 is CSVSTGGGANVLTF. DNA of the CDR3: TGCAGCGTGTCTACCGGGGGAGGGGCCAACGTCCTGACTTTC.

The chain recombines TRBV6-6 with TRBJ2-3; TRBD2 agrees at 8 bases. V lost 7 bases, J lost 1 base, and 7 bases stayed unmatched. CDR3 length equals 15 residues. CDR1 and CDR2 from the germline V gene are MNHNY and SVGAGI (reference sequence). This chain's CDR3 is CASTGGVVGTDTQYF. The CDR3 bases are TGTGCCAGCACGGGAGGGGTGGTGGGCACAGATACGCAGTATTTT.